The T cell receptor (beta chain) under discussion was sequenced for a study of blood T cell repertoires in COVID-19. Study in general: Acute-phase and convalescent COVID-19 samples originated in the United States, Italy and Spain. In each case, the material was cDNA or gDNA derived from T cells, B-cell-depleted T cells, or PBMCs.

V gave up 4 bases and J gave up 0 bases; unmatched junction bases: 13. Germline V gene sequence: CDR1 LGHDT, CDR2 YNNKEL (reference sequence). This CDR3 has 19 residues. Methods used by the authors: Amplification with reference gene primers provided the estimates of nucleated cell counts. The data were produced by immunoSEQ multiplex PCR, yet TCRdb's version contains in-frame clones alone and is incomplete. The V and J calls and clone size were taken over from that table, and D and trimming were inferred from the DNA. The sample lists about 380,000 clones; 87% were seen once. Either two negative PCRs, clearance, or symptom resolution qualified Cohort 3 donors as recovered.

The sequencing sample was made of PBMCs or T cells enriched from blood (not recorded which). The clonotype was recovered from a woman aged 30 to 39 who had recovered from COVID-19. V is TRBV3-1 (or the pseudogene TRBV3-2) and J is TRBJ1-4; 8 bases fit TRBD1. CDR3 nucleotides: TGTGCCAGCAGCCCGCTCCCAGGGGGCTATTCAGCAACTAATGAAAAACTGTTTTTT. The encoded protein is CASSPLPGGYSATNEKLFF.